These 30 T cell receptor beta chains were all obtained from the same sample, sequenced in a study of Ad26.COV2.S vaccination and SARS-CoV-2 variants. Documented treatment: around 19 received Ad26.COV2.S at low or high dose, single or two shots; about five received placebo; per-sample allocation not given. The samples were gathered on day 63 after the first injection of vaccine or placebo. Generated by immunoSEQ multiplex PCR, the TCRdb table keeps only in-frame clones and is missing some. This table holds fewer than 500,000 clones, 80% to 95% found once. Source: peripheral blood, taken in a trial of Ad26.COV2.S vaccine versus placebo. The origin of the receptors is a person aged 18-60 years who received the Ad26.COV2.S COVID-19 vaccine or a placebo.

The genes are TRBV7-2 and TRBJ1-2; D gene unclear. Between the trimmed V and J ends, which lost 4 bases and 5 bases, there was a span of 11 bases. The CDR3 extends over 13 amino acids. Germline V gene sequence: CDR1 SGHTA, CDR2 FQGNSA. In nucleotides, the CDR3 is TGTGCCAGCAGCTCGCAGGAAAAGTATGGCTACACCTTC. Its protein is CASSSQEKYGYTF. Complete variable domain (other parts from reference TRBV7-2 and TRBJ1-2): GAGVSQSPSNKVTEKGKDVELRCDPISGHTALYWYRQSLGQGLEFLIYFQGNSAPDKSGLPSDRFSAERTGGSVSTLTIQRTQQEDSAVYLCASSSQEKYGYTFGSGTRLTVV.

The V gene is TRBV29-1, the J gene TRBJ2-5; 12 bases fit TRBD2. The length of the CDR3 is 13 residues. Looked up from germline, CDR1 is SQVTM and CDR2 is ANQGSEA. J was trimmed by 1 base and V by 7 bases; bases with no gene match: 1. The CDR3 loop reads CSGTSGIQETQYF. The CDR3 coding sequence is TGCAGCGGGACTAGCGGGATCCAAGAGACCCAGTACTTC.

This clone was observed a single time. This chain joins TRBV5-4 and TRBJ2-1; TRBD2 matches at 9 bases. Germline V gene sequence: CDR1 SGHNT, CDR2 YYREEE (reference sequence). The CDR3 is made up of 16 amino acids. Trimming took 5 bases from V and 0 from J; bases not matched to a gene: 6. This CDR3 reads CASSAGGPSSYNEQFF. CDR3 nucleotide sequence: TGTGCCAGCAGTGCGGGAGGGCCGAGCTCCTACAATGAGCAGTTCTTC.

About this clone itself: The sample has other DNA sequences that encode this CDR3 too. The genes are TRBV4-1 and TRBJ2-7; TRBD2 agrees at 9 bases. J lost 4 bases, V lost 3 bases, and 7 bases had no gene match. The CDR3 has 15 amino acids. Germline V lookup: CDR1 MGHRA, CDR2 YSYEKL. The DNA of the CDR3 is TGCGCCAGCAGCCAGCGACTAGCGGAAACATACGAGCAGTACTTC. Protein: CASSQRLAETYEQYF.

This rearrangement joins TRBV2 to TRBJ2-7, with D perhaps TRBD2 (7 bases). Looked up from germline, CDR1 is SNHLY and CDR2 is FYNNEI. Between the trimmed V and J ends, which lost 4 bases and 5 bases, there was a span of 15 bases. This CDR3 comprises 14 residues. The DNA for the CDR3 is TGTGCCAGCAGTGTACGAAGGGGGGGCCACGAGCAGTACTTC. Protein: CASSVRRGGHEQYF.

The rearrangement joins TRBV3-1 (or the pseudogene TRBV3-2) to TRBJ2-7, with 11 bases fitting TRBD2. Germline V gene lookup returns CDR1 LGHDT and CDR2 YNNKEL (reference sequence). V lost 1 base, J lost 4 bases, and 0 bases stayed unmatched. This CDR3 has 14 residues. Written as DNA, the CDR3 is TGTGCCAGCAGCCAAGGGACTAGCGGGTACGAGCAGTACTTC. As protein: CASSQGTSGYEQYF.

The chain combines TRBV7-6 with TRBJ2-7, with TRBD1 identical over 7 bases. After removal of 1 base from V and 0 bases from J, the junction contained 6 bases not matched to a gene. There are 16 residues in the CDR3. Germline V lookup: CDR1 SGHVS, CDR2 FNYEAQ. CDR3 sequence: CASSLGPGQSSYEQYF. In DNA form, the CDR3 reads TGTGCCAGCAGCTTAGGTCCGGGACAGAGCTCCTACGAGCAGTACTTC.

In its sample, this clone was seen a few times. The chain joins TRBV6-5 to TRBJ1-5, with TRBD1 matching 9 bases. Per the germline V gene, CDR1 is MNHEY and CDR2 is SVGAGI. CDR3 length: 15 amino acids. J was trimmed by 3 bases and V by 5 bases; bases with no gene match: 5. DNA of the CDR3: TGTGCCAGCAGTCCCGGGACAGGGTTCAATCAGCCCCAGCATTTT. Translation gives CASSPGTGFNQPQHF.

This chain connects TRBV7-2 to TRBJ2-7; possibly TRBD2 for D (6 bases). This CDR3 is built from 15 residues. Between the trimmed V and J ends, which lost 3 bases and 4 bases, there was a span of 16 bases. The germline gives CDR1 SGHTA, CDR2 FQGNSA. The CDR3 loop reads CASSLLMGLQYEQYF. DNA of the CDR3: TGTGCCAGCAGCTTGCTAATGGGACTTCAGTACGAGCAGTACTTC.

The CDR3 bases are TGTGCCAGTAGTATAGGCGTGTCGAAAAGCACAGATACGCAGTATTTT. It yields the protein CASSIGVSKSTDTQYF. The chain joins TRBV19 to TRBJ2-3; D is unclear. CDR3 length: 16 amino acids. Trimming pared 1 base from V and 0 bases from J, leaving 11 bases between. The V gene's germline CDR1 is LNHDA and CDR2 SQIVND (reference sequence).

The CDR3 DNA is TGTGCCACCAGCAATACAGGGCGGGGGACCACTGAAGCTTTCTTT. Translated: CATSNTGRGTTEAFF. This sequence joins TRBV15 and TRBJ1-1, with a weak D call TRBD1 (6 bases). Trimming removed 4 bases at V and 4 bases at J, with 16 bases between. This CDR3 spans 15 amino acids. From germline, CDR1 is LNHNV and CDR2 YYDKDF (reference sequence).

This clone has a single count. This sequence joins TRBV6-1 and TRBJ2-3, with D uncertain. Trimming removed 2 bases at V and 3 bases at J, with 12 bases between. Germline V CDR1 and CDR2: MNHNS, SASEGT. CDR3 size: 15 residues. The CDR3 spells CASSEQVRATDTQYF. The CDR3 DNA reads as TGTGCCAGCAGTGAACAAGTTAGGGCGACAGATACGCAGTATTTT.

The V gene is TRBV6-2 or TRBV6-3, the J gene TRBJ1-4, with TRBD1 as a possible D gene (5 bases). The V gene's germline CDR1 is MNHEY and CDR2 SVGEGT. Trimming took 5 bases from V and 2 from J, leaving 12 bases between them. The CDR3 extends over 15 amino acids. The CDR3 nucleotides are TGTGCCAGCAGTCATACAGGATCGACTAATGAAAAACTGTTTTTT. Amino acids: CASSHTGSTNEKLFF.

The chain is built from TRBV7-8 and TRBJ1-3, with 10 bases fitting TRBD1. The V gene's germline CDR1 is SGHVS and CDR2 FQNEAQ. The V gene end was trimmed by 2 bases and the J gene end by 4 bases; junction bases not matched to a gene: 14. This CDR3 has 19 amino acids. This chain's CDR3 is CASSLHPGQGMVMGNTIYF. The CDR3 region has the DNA TGTGCCAGCAGCTTACACCCGGGACAGGGGATGGTGATGGGAAACACCATATATTTT.

The rearrangement joins TRBV27 to TRBJ2-7; weak D call: TRBD1 (6 bases). Germline V lookup: CDR1 MNHEY, CDR2 SMNVEV (reference sequence). V was trimmed by 5 bases and J by 2 bases, leaving 19 bases between them. This CDR3 is built from 16 residues. The CDR3 nucleotides read TGTGCCAGCAGTACCTCGGACAGCTTAATAACCTACGAGCAGTACTTC. The encoded protein is CASSTSDSLITYEQYF.

The chain recombines TRBV6-5 with TRBJ2-1, with D tentatively TRBD1 or TRBD2 (5 bases each). From germline, CDR1 is MNHEY and CDR2 SVGAGI. The germline V and J ends were trimmed by 6 bases and 5 bases, with 14 bases remaining between them. The CDR3 is 14 residues long. The CDR3 nucleotides are TGTGCCAGCAGGTATGGGGGAACCAACAATGAGCAGTTCTTC. Translating it yields CASRYGGTNNEQFF.

The gene calls are TRBV7-6 and TRBJ2-2; D possibly corresponds to TRBD2 (5 bases). Germline CDR1 SGHVS, CDR2 FNYEAQ. Trimming stripped 3 bases from V and 6 bases from J, with 8 bases between. The CDR3 is 13 amino acids. DNA for the CDR3: TGTGCCAGCAGCTTCGGGAATTCCGGGGAGCTGTTTTTT. It codes for CASSFGNSGELFF.

The chain recombines TRBV7-8 with TRBJ1-1; 8 bases are shared with TRBD1. V lost 3 bases to trimming and J lost 4 bases; unmatched junction nucleotides: 13. The CDR3 is 17 amino acids. Germline V gene lookup returns CDR1 SGHVS and CDR2 FQNEAQ. The CDR3 DNA sequence: TGTGCCAGCAGCTTGACCGGCGCCCAGGGGGCGATCACTGAAGCTTTCTTT. Its protein is CASSLTGAQGAITEAFF.

This clone was picked up many times. Additional DNA sequences in this sample encode the identical CDR3. The V call is TRBV7-2, the J call TRBJ1-2; 9 positions match TRBD1. The germline V gene encodes CDR1 SGHTA and CDR2 FQGNSA. The CDR3 totals 13 residues. After removal of 5 bases from V and 5 bases from J, the junction contained 3 bases not matched to a gene. The CDR3 reads CASSLGQGYGYTF. CDR3 DNA: TGTGCCAGCAGCCTCGGACAGGGGTATGGCTACACCTTC.

The chain has TRBV2 and TRBJ1-2, with a tentative D call TRBD1 (6 bases). V lost 7 bases and J 8 bases, leaving 23 bases between the germline ends. The CDR3 contains 15 residues. The germline V gene has CDR1 SNHLY and CDR2 FYNNEI. CDR3 in DNA: TGTGCCAGCATGAATCTTACCAGGGGTCTGGAGGGCTACACCTTC. Its translation is CASMNLTRGLEGYTF.

The gene calls are TRBV28 and TRBJ2-7; D call uncertain. Trimming pared 3 bases from V and 2 bases from J, leaving 8 bases between. This CDR3 spans 13 amino acids. The germline CDR1 and CDR2 sequences are MDHEN and SYDVKM. CDR3 residues: CASSLGITYEQYF. DNA for the CDR3: TGTGCCAGCAGTTTGGGGATTACCTACGAGCAGTACTTC.

V and J are TRBV10-3 and TRBJ1-2; tentative D call: TRBD1 (6 bases). Trimming pared 1 base from V and 4 bases from J, leaving 16 bases between. Per the germline V gene, CDR1 is ENHRY and CDR2 is SYGVKD. CDR3 length: 16 amino acids. DNA of the CDR3: TGTGCCATCAGTGAGTTCACGCAGGGAGGGGGCTATGGCTACACCTTC. This codes for CAISEFTQGGGYGYTF.

The rearrangement links TRBV7-6 to TRBJ1-3, with a tentative D call TRBD1 (5 bases). Trimming cost V 1 base and J 0 bases, with 7 bases left between them. This CDR3 spans 15 amino acids. Per germline, CDR1 SGHVS and CDR2 FNYEAQ. The CDR3 coding sequence is TGTGCCAGCAGCTTAGGTACAGGCTCTGGAAACACCATATATTTT. Translated, it gives CASSLGTGSGNTIYF.

The chain recombines TRBV5-1 with TRBJ2-3; 8 bases align to TRBD1. The trim removed 0 bases at V and 4 bases at J, leaving 10 bases unmatched. The germline V gene has CDR1 SGHRS and CDR2 YFSETQ. The CDR3 totals 17 residues. CDR3 DNA sequence: TGCGCCAGCAGCTTGGCCTTAACGACAGGGGCGGCAGATACGCAGTATTTT. Its protein is CASSLALTTGAADTQYF.

The CDR3 DNA reads as TGTGCTAGTGGTTTGCAAGGGGGTCCCCTGGAGCAGTACTTC. Its protein product is CASGLQGGPLEQYF. The V call is TRBV12-5, the J call TRBJ2-7; D may be TRBD1 (6 bases). This CDR3 contains 14 residues. Trimming cost V 2 bases and J 7 bases, with 15 bases left between them. Germline V gives CDR1 LGHNT, CDR2 FRNRAP.

V is TRBV2 and J is TRBJ2-2; perhaps TRBD1 as D (6 bases). This CDR3 comprises 14 residues. V lost 3 bases and J 4 bases, leaving 9 bases between the germline ends. Germline CDR1 and CDR2: SNHLY and FYNNEI. CDR3 nucleotides: TGTGCCAGCAGTGAGGACAGAAGCACCGGGGAGCTGTTTTTT. This encodes CASSEDRSTGELFF.

This CDR3 reads CASSWNTNTEAFF. The CDR3 bases are TGTGCCAGCAGCTGGAACACGAACACTGAAGCTTTCTTT. This chain connects TRBV7-9 to TRBJ1-1; no reliable D call. Germline V CDR1 and CDR2: SEHNR, FQNEAQ (reference sequence). The CDR3 has 13 amino acids. The germline V and J ends were trimmed by 4 bases and 1 base, with 7 bases remaining between them.

The CDR3 nucleotides read TGTGCCAGCAGCTTACAGGCGGCAGGGGCTAACGAGCAGTACTTC. Translation: CASSLQAAGANEQYF. The J gene is TRBJ2-7, the V gene TRBV7-6; D might be TRBD1 (6 bases). Trimming cost V 2 bases and J 5 bases, with 16 bases left between them. This CDR3 comprises 15 residues. Germline V CDR1 and CDR2: SGHVS, FNYEAQ.

The chain links TRBV12-3 or TRBV12-4 to TRBJ1-4; D gene unclear. The CDR3 loop spans 12 amino acids. Trimming took 3 bases from V and 8 from J, leaving 7 bases between them. CDR3 sequence (DNA): TGTGCCAGCAGTTTCGGGTCCGAAAAACTGTTTTTT. Protein sequence: CASSFGSEKLFF.

The chain has TRBV6-5 and TRBJ1-2, with 7 bases that match TRBD1. The CDR3 length is 15 residues. CDR1 and CDR2 from the germline V gene are MNHEY and SVGAGI. V shed 0 bases, J shed 2 bases, and the junction held 3 bases outside the gene matches. CDR3 DNA sequence: TGTGCCAGCAGTTACTCAACGACAGGGAACTATGGCTACACCTTC. Translated, it gives CASSYSTTGNYGYTF.